These T cell receptor beta chains were read from a single sample in a study of T-cell memory formation after mild COVID-19. TCRdb analysed the 5' RACE reads with MiXCR anew, one entry per CDR3 protein. The sample holds roughly 89,000 distinct CDR3 sequences, about an eighth seen once. The sample taken for sequencing was PBMCs or a T cell subset sorted from them (not recorded which). These receptors all come from an adult woman who had mild COVID-19 (a few samples of this study predate the infection). Cell type and time point are not known. Each CDR3 is given with its conserved first and last residue. The D gene is left open where the match is weak. Clone size is stated in some rows and not others, as once, few, many or a class when expanded.

.,TRBJ2-2,TRBV4-1,.,CASSPSRRLNTGELFF,TGCGCCAGCAGCCCATCGCGGCGGTTAAACACCGGGGAGCTGTTTTTT
TRBD2,TRBJ2-7,TRBV7-6,many,CASSPGTSGYEQYF,TGTGCCAGCAGCCCCGGGACTAGCGGCTACGAGCAGTACTTC
TRBD1,TRBJ1-5,TRBV2,once,CASRGQSNQPQHF,TGTGCCAGCAGGGGACAGTCTAATCAGCCCCAGCATTTT
.,TRBJ2-2,TRBV24-1,.,CATRGEKLFF,TGTGCCACCAGGGGCGAGAAGCTGTTTTTT
.,TRBJ1-1,TRBV29-1,.,CSGRTNTEAFF,TGCAGCGGCCGGACTAACACTGAAGCTTTCTTT
.,TRBJ2-1,TRBV7-2,.,CASSSKTSSEYNEQFF,TGTGCCAGCAGCTCAAAGACTAGTAGCGAGTACAATGAGCAGTTCTTC
.,TRBJ2-1,TRBV2,.,CASGRTAYNEQFF,TGTGCCAGCGGAAGGACGGCCTACAATGAGCAGTTCTTC
.,TRBJ1-2,TRBV5-1,few,CASAELGGNYGYTF,TGCGCCAGCGCCGAGCTGGGGGGGAACTATGGCTACACCTTC
TRBD2,TRBJ2-7,TRBV9,.,CASSVGREALPAYEQYF,TGTGCCAGCAGCGTGGGGCGGGAGGCCCTCCCGGCCTACGAGCAGTACTTC
TRBD2,TRBJ2-7,TRBV12-5,few,CASRAGLPYEQYF,TGTGCTAGTAGAGCGGGGCTACCCTACGAGCAGTACTTC
.,TRBJ2-3,TRBV4-1,.,CASSQGGQGSPDTQYF,TGCGCCAGCAGCCAAGGAGGGCAGGGATCACCGGATACGCAGTATTTT
.,TRBJ1-2,TRBV7-9,.,CASSPTLGVGYGYTF,TGTGCCAGCAGCCCCACCTTGGGCGTCGGCTATGGCTACACCTTC
.,TRBJ2-3,TRBV2,.,CASSFDWTDTQYF,TGTGCCAGCAGTTTCGACTGGACAGATACGCAGTATTTT
.,TRBJ1-6,TRBV12-3/TRBV12-4,many,CASSLGSRGRSPLHF,TGTGCCAGCAGTTTAGGTTCCAGGGGACGGTCACCCCTCCACTTT
TRBD2,TRBJ2-3,TRBV6-5,.,CASSSRLAGRSTDTQYF,TGTGCCAGCAGTTCCCGACTAGCGGGACGATCCACAGATACGCAGTATTTT
TRBD1,TRBJ2-7,TRBV6-5,few,CASSYGRQGGEQYF,TGTGCCAGCAGTTACGGCAGACAGGGCGGCGAGCAGTACTTC
TRBD1,TRBJ1-1,TRBV7-9,many,CASSLGGQGGTEAFF,TGTGCCAGCAGCTTAGGGGGGCAGGGGGGAACTGAAGCTTTCTTT
TRBD1,TRBJ1-2,TRBV12-3/TRBV12-4,.,CASSSGGINYGYTF,TGTGCCAGCAGCTCAGGGGGTATTAACTATGGCTACACCTTC
.,TRBJ1-5,TRBV12-3/TRBV12-4,.,CASTMNGERGNQPQHF,TGTGCCAGCACCATGAACGGGGAAAGGGGGAATCAGCCCCAGCATTTT
.,TRBJ2-5,TRBV7-2,.,CASRWQNQETQYF,TGTGCCAGCCGTTGGCAAAACCAAGAGACCCAGTACTTC
.,TRBJ2-5,TRBV5-1,many,CASSLEGIGQETQYF,TGCGCCAGCAGCTTGGAGGGCATCGGTCAAGAGACCCAGTACTTC
.,TRBJ1-1,TRBV5-1,few,CASSIDSGEAFF,TGCGCCAGCAGCATCGATAGCGGTGAAGCTTTCTTT
.,TRBJ2-7,TRBV5-1,few,CASSLTGAYEQYF,TGCGCCAGCAGCTTGACAGGAGCCTACGAGCAGTACTTC
TRBD1,TRBJ2-1,TRBV7-9,.,CASSSDRGRYNEQFF,TGTGCCAGCAGCTCCGACAGGGGCCGGTACAATGAGCAGTTCTTC
.,TRBJ2-6,TRBV9,few,CASSVPDVEEGHGANVLTF,TGTGCCAGCAGCGTTCCCGACGTGGAGGAGGGTCACGGGGCCAACGTCCTGACTTTC
TRBD1,TRBJ2-1,TRBV12-3/TRBV12-4,.,CASRPGQGVEEQFF,TGTGCCAGCAGGCCCGGACAGGGCGTCGAGGAGCAGTTCTTC
.,TRBJ2-2,TRBV30,few,CAWSVQTTETGELFF,TGTGCCTGGAGTGTACAGACCACGGAAACCGGGGAGCTGTTTTTT
TRBD1,TRBJ1-2,TRBV12-3/TRBV12-4,.,CASSPTTGYYGYTF,TGTGCCAGCAGTCCTACGACAGGGTACTATGGCTACACCTTC
TRBD1,TRBJ2-1,TRBV7-9,.,CASSSGGQQFF,TGTGCCAGCAGCTCAGGGGGACAGCAGTTCTTC
TRBD2,TRBJ2-7,TRBV30,.,CARTLAGSGEQYF,TGTGCTCGGACACTAGCGGGGTCCGGCGAGCAGTACTTC
.,TRBJ2-5,TRBV7-9,.,CASSLVLGGQETQYF,TGTGCCAGCAGCTTAGTTCTGGGAGGACAAGAGACCCAGTACTTC